One sample yielded the 20 T cell receptor beta chains listed below, sequenced in a study of control samples from healthy donors and cancer patients. Only in-frame clones appear in the TCRdb table, and some are missing; sequencing was by immunoSEQ multiplex PCR. The sample has 75,000 to 90,000 clones, around nine tenths seen once. The sample consisted of PBMCs. Receptors originate from a woman aged 45-65 years with colorectal cancer.

The chain joins TRBV6-4 to TRBJ1-6; D ambiguous. From germline, CDR1 is MRHNA and CDR2 SNTAGT. V was trimmed by 3 bases and J by 4 bases, leaving 7 bases between them. The CDR3 consists of 14 residues. The CDR3 region is CASSEGKYNSPLHF. The CDR3 coding sequence is TGTGCCAGCAGTGAGGGGAAGTATAATTCACCCCTCCACTTT.

This clone was seen a single time. The genes are TRBV9 and TRBJ2-1, with D uncertain. The germline V gene encodes CDR1 SGDLS and CDR2 YYNGEE. The CDR3 loop spans 13 amino acids. Deletions cut 2 bases from V and 4 bases from J, with 7 bases between. The CDR3 DNA sequence: TGTGCCAGCAGCGTTCAGGTTTACAATGAGCAGTTCTTC. Translated, it gives CASSVQVYNEQFF.

This rearrangement joins TRBV7-9 to TRBJ2-2; D possibly corresponds to TRBD1 (5 bases). Trimming cost V 6 bases and J 0 bases, with 14 bases left between them. CDR3 length: 16 residues. CDR1 SEHNR and CDR2 FQNEAQ come from the germline V gene (reference sequence). CDR3 sequence reads: CASRSRGSANTGELFF. The CDR3 DNA is TGTGCCAGCAGATCAAGGGGTTCGGCGAACACCGGGGAGCTGTTTTTT.

The chain carries TRBV7-2 and TRBJ2-4; 9 bases agree with TRBD2. The CDR3 totals 18 residues. After removal of 7 bases from V and 0 bases from J, the junction contained 13 bases not matched to a gene. CDR1 and CDR2 (germline): SGHTA, FQGNSA. CDR3 DNA: TGTGCCAGCAACCGATGGGCTAGCGGGGAGATAGCCAAAAACATTCAGTACTTC. It yields the protein CASNRWASGEIAKNIQYF.

In this sample, this clone turned up once. CDR3 in DNA: TGTGCCACCAGCACCTCCCGACAGGGTACAAGAGGCTACACCTTC. It yields the protein CATSTSRQGTRGYTF. The chain joins TRBV15 to TRBJ1-2; 7 positions match TRBD1. The CDR3 totals 15 residues. The J segment lost 8 bases and the V segment lost 4 bases, leaving 13 bases of the junction unmatched. Germline V gene sequence: CDR1 LNHNV, CDR2 YYDKDF (reference sequence).

As concerns this clone: At one of its ends the junction is not consistent with the germline gene, which may arise from a read error. The chain uses TRBV6-5 and TRBJ2-2; D may be TRBD1 (6 bases). Looked up from germline, CDR1 is MNHEY and CDR2 is SVGAGI. This CDR3 region has 15 residues. This chain's CDR3 is CAGRTGNANTGELFF. CDR3 sequence (DNA): TGCGCCGGCAGAACAGGGAACGCGAACACCGGGGAGCTGTTTTTT.

Worth noting for this clone: This sample includes further DNA sequences coding for the same CDR3. The J gene is TRBJ1-1, the V gene TRBV19; D remains unclear. Per the germline V gene, CDR1 is LNHDA and CDR2 is SQIVND (reference sequence). The V end was cut by 2 bases, the J end by 1 base, with 8 bases between. The CDR3 runs 14 residues. CDR3 sequence: CASSIWRGNTEAFF. The CDR3 DNA reads TGTGCCAGTAGTATATGGAGAGGGAACACTGAAGCTTTCTTT.

The gene calls are TRBV6-5 and TRBJ1-4; possible D gene TRBD1, 6 bases. The CDR3 length is 14 residues. The V end was cut by 6 bases, the J end by 2 bases, with 10 bases between. The germline V gene has CDR1 MNHEY and CDR2 SVGAGI. The CDR3 region has the DNA TGTGCCAGCAGGAGGACAGAGACTAATGAAAAACTGTTTTTT. Translation: CASRRTETNEKLFF.

This clone was seen once. The chain links TRBV7-3 to TRBJ2-5; D is possibly TRBD2 (6 bases). Trimming pared 1 base from V and 4 bases from J, leaving 13 bases between. The germline CDR1 and CDR2 sequences are SGHTA and FQGTGA. CDR3 size: 15 residues. CDR3: CASSLRGGRRETQYF. Here the CDR3 DNA reads TGTGCCAGCAGCTTAAGGGGAGGCAGGAGAGAGACCCAGTACTTC. Combining the CDR3 with reference TRBV7-3 and TRBJ2-5 gives the whole variable domain GAGVSQTPSNKVTEKGKYVELRCDPISGHTALYWYRQSLGQGPEFLIYFQGTGAADDSGLPNDRFFAVRPEGSVSTLKIQRTERGDSAVYLCASSLRGGRRETQYFGPGTRLLVL.

The chain joins TRBV6-6 to TRBJ2-3; 12 bases are a match to TRBD2. CDR1 MNHNY and CDR2 SVGAGI come from the germline V gene (reference sequence). J was trimmed by 1 base and V by 5 bases; bases with no gene match: 7. The length of the CDR3 is 17 residues. The chain's CDR3 is CASSLRTSGARTDTQYF. The CDR3 bases are TGTGCCAGCAGTCTACGGACTAGCGGGGCCCGCACAGATACGCAGTATTTT.

The chain combines TRBV7-2 with TRBJ2-7; no reliable D call. This CDR3 is 13 amino acids long. Trimming took 4 bases from V and 8 from J, leaving 15 bases between them. CDR1 is SGHTA and CDR2 is FQGNSA in the germline V gene. CDR3 loop: CASSSQQCPKQYV. The CDR3 nucleotides are TGTGCCAGCAGCTCGCAACAGTGCCCCAAGCAGTACGTC.

CDR3 bases: TGTGCCAGCAGTTTGAATAAACCGGGACAGGGGTTTCAGCCCCAGCATTTT. Translation gives CASSLNKPGQGFQPQHF. The V and J genes are TRBV27 and TRBJ1-5; the match to TRBD1 covers 10 bases. The germline V gene encodes CDR1 MNHEY and CDR2 SMNVEV (reference sequence). The CDR3 consists of 17 residues. With V trimmed by 3 bases and J by 6 bases, 11 bases remained unmatched.

This chain links TRBV10-3 with TRBJ1-2; 12 nucleotides line up with TRBD1. Germline V gene data show CDR1 as ENHRY and CDR2 as SYGVKD. V lost 3 bases and J lost 6; bases outside the gene matches: 8. The CDR3 loop spans 16 amino acids. In DNA form, the CDR3 reads TGTGCCATCAGTGACATGGGACAGGGGGCTTTGGATGGCTACACCTTC. Translated: CAISDMGQGALDGYTF.

J is TRBJ1-2 and V is TRBV13, with 7 bases lining up with TRBD1. The germline V gene has CDR1 PRHDT and CDR2 FYEKMQ (reference sequence). The CDR3 runs to 15 residues. Losses at the gene ends were 6 bases for V and 2 bases for J; bases not matched to a gene: 9. The CDR3 protein is CASRRTGTVNYGYTF. In nucleotides, the CDR3 is TGTGCCAGCAGACGGACCGGGACAGTCAACTATGGCTACACCTTC.

The rearrangement uses TRBV6-2 or TRBV6-3 and TRBJ1-3, with 7 nucleotides matching TRBD1. The CDR3 has 15 residues. CDR1 is MNHEY and CDR2 is SVGEGT in the germline V gene. V trimming: 6 bases; J trimming: 0 bases; junction bases outside the gene matches: 5. This chain's CDR3 is CASSPGQNSGNTIYF. The DNA of the CDR3 is TGTGCCAGCAGCCCGGGACAGAACTCTGGAAACACCATATATTTT.

This chain uses TRBV7-3 with TRBJ2-5; TRBD1 might be the D (5 bases). Germline loops: CDR1 SGHTA, CDR2 FQGTGA. With 6 bases removed from V and 1 base from J, the gap between germline ends came to 15 bases. The CDR3 covers 15 residues. CDR3 coding DNA: TGTGCCAGCAGTCAGCAGGGCTATTCCCAAGAGACCCAGTACTTC. It codes for CASSQQGYSQETQYF.

J is TRBJ2-1 and V is TRBV25-1; 7 bases fit TRBD2. The CDR3 spans 15 residues. Germline V gene data show CDR1 as MGHDK and CDR2 as SYGVNS. The ends lost 3 bases at V and 5 bases at J; junction bases unmatched: 7. The CDR3 DNA sequence: TGTGCCAGCAGTGATGGGAGGGCGAGGGACAATGAGCAGTTCTTC. Its protein is CASSDGRARDNEQFF.

J is TRBJ1-6 and V is TRBV28; D remains ambiguous. The CDR3 sequence is 15 residues long. Trimming pared 5 bases from V and 5 bases from J, leaving 13 bases between. CDR1 and CDR2 from the germline V gene are MDHEN and SYDVKM. CDR3 sequence (DNA): TGTGCCAGCAGTGCCCGACGGAGGAATAATTCACCCCTCCACTTT. Residues: CASSARRRNNSPLHF.

The chain couples TRBV7-2 to TRBJ2-1; 9 nucleotides agree with TRBD1. The V gene end was trimmed by 5 bases and the J gene end by 6 bases; junction bases not matched to a gene: 8. Germline CDR1 SGHTA, CDR2 FQGNSA. There are 15 residues in the CDR3. As DNA, the CDR3 is TGTGCCAGCAGCCCATCCGGGACAGGGATCAATGAGCAGTTCTTC. This sequence encodes CASSPSGTGINEQFF.

The V gene is TRBV27, the J gene TRBJ2-1; TRBD2 matches 12 bases. CDR1 is MNHEY, CDR2 SMNVEV, per germline (reference sequence). The CDR3 length is 16 residues. V was clipped by 4 bases and J by 5 bases; unmatched bases: 6. The CDR3 DNA reads TGTGCCAGCAGTTCCCCTCTAGCGGGGGGGCACAATGAGCAGTTCTTC. Translation: CASSSPLAGGHNEQFF.